These 27 T cell receptor beta chains originate from one sample sequenced in a study of beta chain features in type 1 diabetes. The sequenced template was cDNA made from the entire isolated RNA. The repertoire was sequenced with immunoSEQ multiplex PCR; TCRdb's copy has only in-frame clones and lacks some. The sample contains about 150,000 clones, approximately 52% of which appear only once. Sequencing was done on a sample of Tregs from blood. These receptors all come from a man between 18 and 29 years old in good health.

This chain links TRBV19 with TRBJ1-1, with D possibly being TRBD1 (5 bases). Trimming removed 5 bases at V and 1 base at J, with 17 bases between. This CDR3 is 16 amino acids long. Looked up from germline, CDR1 is LNHDA and CDR2 is SQIVND (reference sequence). Written as DNA, the CDR3 is TGTGCCAGTAGTCACAGGAGAAATTCCTGGAACACTGAAGCTTTCTTT. Translated: CASSHRRNSWNTEAFF.

This clone was counted once. The rearrangement uses TRBV9 and TRBJ2-6, with D tentatively TRBD2 (5 bases). The germline V gene encodes CDR1 SGDLS and CDR2 YYNGEE. The CDR3 runs 16 residues. Trimming removed 5 bases from V and 0 bases from J, with 12 bases in between. CDR3 nucleotide sequence: TGTGCCAGCAGTGCGGGCCTCCGCTCTGGGGCCAACGTCCTGACTTTC. It translates to CASSAGLRSGANVLTF.

The rearrangement uses TRBV4-2 and TRBJ2-1, with 13 bases that match TRBD2. This CDR3 has 15 amino acids. The trim removed 4 bases at V and 8 bases at J, leaving 5 bases unmatched. Germline V gene sequence: CDR1 LGHNA, CDR2 YNFKEQ. CDR3 nucleotide sequence: TGTGCCAGCAGCCCAGGGACTAGCGGGACGGATGAGCAGTTCTTC. Encoded protein: CASSPGTSGTDEQFF.

The chain links TRBV14 to TRBJ2-2; TRBD1 matches at 7 bases. V lost 4 bases, J lost 6 bases, and 2 bases stayed unmatched. The CDR3 sequence is 13 residues long. CDR1 SGHDN and CDR2 FVKESK come from the germline V gene. CDR3 in amino acids: CASSRGTAGELFF. The CDR3 region has the DNA TGTGCCAGCAGCCGTGGGACAGCCGGGGAGCTGTTTTTT.

In this sample, this clone turned up a few times. The chain carries TRBV7-2 and TRBJ2-7; possible D gene TRBD2, 6 bases. CDR1 is SGHTA and CDR2 is FQGNSA in the germline V gene. Trimming removed 1 base at V and 5 bases at J, with 9 bases between. CDR3 length: 13 amino acids. The DNA for the CDR3 is TGTGCCAGCAGCTTAGTCGGAGGGGACGAGCAGTACTTC. This codes for CASSLVGGDEQYF.

V usage is TRBV5-1 and J usage is TRBJ1-4, with D perhaps TRBD1 (5 bases). The CDR3 totals 15 residues. V lost 4 bases and J 2 bases, leaving 12 bases between the germline ends. Germline V gives CDR1 SGHRS, CDR2 YFSETQ. CDR3 residues: CASSNNRITNEKLFF. For the CDR3, the DNA is TGCGCCAGCAGCAACAACAGGATCACTAATGAAAAACTGTTTTTT. The variable domain in full, with the rest retrieved from reference TRBV5-1 and TRBJ1-4, is KAGVTQTPRYLIKTRGQQVTLSCSPISGHRSVSWYQQTPGQGLQFLFEYFSETQRNKGNFPGRFSGRQFSNSRSEMNVSTLELGDSALYLCASSNNRITNEKLFFGSGTQLSVL.

This chain links TRBV29-1 with TRBJ2-2; the match to TRBD2 covers 13 bases. The ends lost 7 bases at V and 7 bases at J; junction bases unmatched: 6. This CDR3 comprises 14 residues. The germline gives CDR1 SQVTM, CDR2 ANQGSEA. The chain's CDR3 is CSAGLAGDIGELFF. In DNA, the CDR3 is TGCAGCGCTGGACTAGCGGGAGATATCGGGGAGCTGTTTTTT.

The CDR3, as DNA: TGTGCCAGCTCCCTCGGGGGGGTCGACAATCAGCCCCAGCATTTT. It translates to CASSLGGVDNQPQHF. The chain links TRBV18 to TRBJ1-5; possibly TRBD1 for D (5 bases). The CDR3 totals 15 residues. Germline V CDR1 and CDR2: KGHSH, LQKENI. V was shortened by 6 bases and J by 3 bases, with 15 bases between the two germline ends.

J is TRBJ2-7 and V is TRBV30; no clear D. The CDR3 has 12 amino acids. CDR1 and CDR2 from the germline V gene are GTSNPN and SVGIG (reference sequence). Trimming removed 3 bases at V and 2 bases at J, with 8 bases between. The CDR3 sequence: CAWRRPTYEQYF. The CDR3 nucleotides read TGTGCCTGGAGGCGTCCTACCTACGAGCAGTACTTC.

This chain joins TRBV7-2 and TRBJ2-2, with TRBD2 identical over 11 bases. This CDR3 is 15 amino acids long. V lost 5 bases to trimming and J lost 6 bases; unmatched junction nucleotides: 5. Germline CDR1 reads SGHTA; CDR2 reads FQGNSA. DNA for the CDR3: TGTGCCAGCAGCCAGCTAGCGGGGGGCTCCGGGGAGCTGTTTTTT. It is translated as CASSQLAGGSGELFF.

The chain carries TRBV6-5 and TRBJ1-2; 7 bases map to TRBD1. CDR3 length equals 14 residues. V lost 2 bases and J lost 3; bases outside the gene matches: 3. Germline CDR1 reads MNHEY; CDR2 reads SVGAGI. The CDR3 spells CASSYRGQDYGYTF. The CDR3 DNA follows: TGTGCCAGCAGTTACAGGGGGCAGGACTATGGCTACACCTTC.

Details on this clone: Sequence at one end of the junction differs from germline and may be a read error. The genes are TRBV29-1 and TRBJ1-2; D is unclear. The CDR3 totals 11 residues. Germline V CDR1 and CDR2: SQVTM, ANQGSEA. The CDR3 here is CSVEVRGTTSF. The CDR3 region has the DNA TGCAGCGTTGAAGTCAGAGGAACGACGTCCTTC.

This clone was recorded once. The chain combines TRBV5-1 with TRBJ2-1; no clear D gene. From germline, CDR1 is SGHRS and CDR2 YFSETQ. V shed 0 bases and J shed 0 bases, with 7 bases lying between them. This CDR3 has 15 residues. CDR3 bases: TGCGCCAGCAGCTTGGACAGTAGCTCCTACAATGAGCAGTTCTTC. Its translation is CASSLDSSSYNEQFF.

The chain is built from TRBV28 and TRBJ2-2; 9 bases are shared with TRBD2. CDR1 and CDR2 from the germline V gene are MDHEN and SYDVKM. J lost 8 bases, V lost 10 bases, and 17 bases had no gene match. CDR3 length: 16 residues. The CDR3: CATGGLAGLGGGELFF. CDR3 coding DNA: TGTGCCACCGGAGGGCTAGCGGGGCTCGGGGGAGGGGAGCTGTTTTTT. Full variable domain (rest looked up from reference TRBV28 and TRBJ2-2): DVKVTQSSRYLVKRTGEKVFLECVQDMDHENMFWYRQDPGLGLRLIYFSYDVKMKEKGDIPEGYSVSREKKERFSLILESASTNQTSMYLCATGGLAGLGGGELFFGEGSRLTVL.

The chain is built from TRBV7-2 and TRBJ2-7; 9 bases are shared with TRBD1. This CDR3 comprises 17 residues. CDR1 is SGHTA and CDR2 is FQGNSA in the germline V gene. J gave up 3 bases and V 2 bases, and 11 bases lay outside the gene matches. The CDR3 here is CASSLRSGTGKLYEQYF. CDR3 DNA sequence: TGTGCCAGCAGCTTAAGGTCCGGGACAGGGAAACTCTACGAGCAGTACTTC.

This clone showed up just a few times. This chain links TRBV5-1 with TRBJ1-6, with a tentative D call TRBD1 (6 bases). With 3 bases removed from V and 4 bases from J, the gap between germline ends came to 8 bases. Germline V CDR1 and CDR2: SGHRS, YFSETQ. The CDR3 spans 14 residues. The CDR3 region has the DNA TGCGCCAGCAGCTCCCAGGGGTATAATTCACCCCTCCACTTT. Translating it yields CASSSQGYNSPLHF.

The chain couples TRBV30 to TRBJ1-2; TRBD1 is a possible D gene (5 bases). Germline V gene data show CDR1 as GTSNPN and CDR2 as SVGIG (reference sequence). V was pared by 0 bases and J by 6 bases, with 11 bases between. This CDR3 region has 13 residues. The CDR3 is CAWSVFGGDGYTF. DNA for the CDR3: TGTGCCTGGAGTGTATTCGGGGGGGATGGCTACACCTTC.

V and J are TRBV6-6 and TRBJ2-1, with 13 bases aligning to TRBD2. Per germline, CDR1 MNHNY and CDR2 SVGAGI (reference sequence). The J segment lost 7 bases and the V segment lost 2 bases, leaving 5 bases of the junction unmatched. The length of the CDR3 is 16 residues. The CDR3 coding sequence is TGTGCCAGCAGTTACCTGGGACTAGCGGGGATGAATGAGCAGTTCTTC. Protein product: CASSYLGLAGMNEQFF.

The gene calls are TRBV28 and TRBJ2-3, with D perhaps TRBD2 (5 bases). In germline, CDR1 is MDHEN, CDR2 SYDVKM. The ends were cut back, 7 bases at V and 8 bases at J, with 13 bases in the middle. The length of the CDR3 is 12 residues. The CDR3 region has the DNA TGTGCCAGCACCAGGATGGGGAGTACGCAGTATTTT. Its translation is CASTRMGSTQYF.

The genes are TRBV12-5 and TRBJ2-1; maybe TRBD2 (5 bases). CDR3 length equals 13 residues. Germline V CDR1 and CDR2: LGHNT, FRNRAP. V lost 6 bases, J lost 6 bases, and 12 bases lay in between. In DNA form, the CDR3 reads TGTGCTAGTGGCGGTACTAGTTTCAATGAGCAGTTCTTC. Protein: CASGGTSFNEQFF.

The rearrangement links TRBV5-4 to TRBJ2-3; D perhaps matches TRBD2 (6 bases). Deletions cut 4 bases from V and 1 base from J, with 22 bases between. CDR3 length: 18 amino acids. Germline V lookup: CDR1 SGHNT, CDR2 YYREEE (reference sequence). The DNA for the CDR3 is TGTGCCAGCAGCCCTACCATGGGTTGGCGGGACGGCACAGATACGCAGTATTTT. Translated, it gives CASSPTMGWRDGTDTQYF.

This clone was seen just once. The chain joins TRBV7-9 to TRBJ2-1; TRBD2 matches 10 bases. The germline gives CDR1 SEHNR, CDR2 FQNEAQ (reference sequence). The V and J ends lost 1 base and 5 bases, in that order; junction bases with no gene match: 2. The CDR3 extends over 15 amino acids. Written as DNA, the CDR3 is TGTGCCAGCAGCTTAGGGACTAGCGGACACAATGAGCAGTTCTTC. Protein sequence: CASSLGTSGHNEQFF.

V gene TRBV28 combines with J gene TRBJ2-7, with 9 positions matching TRBD1. Germline V CDR1 and CDR2: MDHEN, SYDVKM. This CDR3 spans 14 amino acids. J was trimmed by 4 bases and V by 6 bases; bases with no gene match: 7. The CDR3 bases are TGTGCCAGCAGACTACAGGGGGCTGTTTACGAGCAGTACTTC. Its protein is CASRLQGAVYEQYF.

This clone was seen a single time. This chain uses TRBV2 with TRBJ2-7, with TRBD2 as a possible D gene (6 bases). V shed 4 bases and J shed 0 bases, with 13 bases lying between them. Germline CDR1 reads SNHLY; CDR2 reads FYNNEI. The CDR3 extends over 15 amino acids. The CDR3 DNA reads TGTGCCAGCAGTGGTGGACTAATCCCCTCCTACGAGCAGTACTTC. Encoded protein: CASSGGLIPSYEQYF.

This chain links TRBV6-5 with TRBJ1-4; D remains ambiguous. The CDR3 sequence is 15 residues long. Germline loops: CDR1 MNHEY, CDR2 SVGAGI. Trimming removed 6 bases from V and 0 bases from J, with 11 bases in between. The chain's CDR3 is CASSPLVATNEKLFF. The CDR3 DNA sequence: TGTGCCAGCAGCCCACTTGTTGCAACTAATGAAAAACTGTTTTTT.

This clone was seen a single time. This sequence joins TRBV7-2 and TRBJ1-4, with D perhaps TRBD1 (5 bases). The CDR3 runs 15 residues. Trimming stripped 5 bases from V and 5 bases from J, with 15 bases between. Germline values: CDR1 SGHTA, CDR2 FQGNSA. Here the CDR3 reads CASSPWARENEKLFF. As DNA, the CDR3 is TGTGCCAGCAGCCCCTGGGCCAGGGAAAATGAAAAACTGTTTTTT.

This clone has only a few counts. The rearrangement uses TRBV7-6 and TRBJ1-1; 7 bases align to TRBD1. After removal of 2 bases from V and 5 bases from J, the junction contained 17 bases not matched to a gene. This CDR3 region has 18 residues. Per the germline V gene, CDR1 is SGHVS and CDR2 is FNYEAQ. The CDR3 reads CASSLKLATGPSSTEAFF. CDR3 DNA sequence: TGTGCCAGCAGCTTAAAATTGGCGACAGGGCCCTCATCTACTGAAGCTTTCTTT.